This record concerns one T cell receptor (beta chain) sequence. The CDR3 is 15 residues long. Germline values: CDR1 LNHDA, CDR2 SQIVND (reference sequence). V was clipped by 5 bases and J by 2 bases; unmatched bases: 9. Clones were read by immunoSEQ multiplex PCR, and TCRdb kept only the in-frame ones, dropping some. The sample carries 40,000 to 45,000 clones, roughly nine tenths recorded once. This sample is part of a study of blood T cell repertoires in COVID-19. The sequence derives from a human donor in a cohort sampled during active COVID-19. The chain joins TRBV19 to TRBJ2-7, with 7 bases aligning to TRBD1. Source material: peripheral blood. The CDR3 sequence is CASSFRDSLTYEQYF. CDR3 in DNA: TGTGCCAGTAGTTTCCGGGACAGTCTAACCTACGAGCAGTACTTC. The variable domain in full, with the rest retrieved from reference TRBV19 and TRBJ2-7, is DGGITQSPKYLFRKEGQNVTLSCEQNLNHDAMYWYRQDPGQGLRLIYYSQIVNDFQKGDIAEGYSVSREKKESFPLTVTSAQKNPTAFYLCASSFRDSLTYEQYFGPGTRLTVT.